These T cell receptor beta chains were read from a single sample in a study of blood T cells in healthy people across ages. TCRdb re-analysed the 5' RACE reads in MiXCR, keeping a single row per CDR3 protein. The sample contains approximately 810,000 distinct CDR3 sequences, 29% of which appear only once. Sequencing was performed on blood. These receptors all stem from an elderly woman in good health. Each CDR3 is given with its conserved first and last residue. The order of the fields is J gene, clone size, D gene, CDR3 length, V gene, CDR3 protein, CDR3 DNA. D genes are given only for firm matches. Only part of the rows carry a size: once, few, many, or a class if the clone is expanded.

TRBJ2-7 - TRBD1 14 TRBV20-1 CSASSSGQGDEQYF TGCAGTGCTAGCAGCTCGGGACAGGGCGACGAGCAGTACTTC
TRBJ2-1 few - 17 TRBV5-1 CASSFAGLQGVYNEQFF TGCGCCAGCAGCTTCGCGGGGCTACAAGGGGTTTACAATGAGCAGTTCTTC
TRBJ1-1 - - 13 TRBV24-1 CATRPTGAVGAFF TGTGCCACCAGACCGACAGGAGCGGTTGGAGCTTTCTTT
TRBJ2-3 few - 13 TRBV12-3/TRBV12-4 CATRRVGTDTQYF TGTGCCACCAGACGAGTGGGGACAGATACGCAGTATTTT
TRBJ2-1 - - 17 TRBV28 CASSPTLLHFSYNEQFF TGTGCCAGCAGTCCCACGTTGCTCCATTTCTCCTACAATGAGCAGTTCTTC
TRBJ2-3 many TRBD1 18 TRBV3-1 CASSQDRRDRDGTDTQYF TGTGCCAGCAGCCAAGATCGTCGGGACAGGGATGGCACAGATACGCAGTATTTT
TRBJ2-7 - TRBD1 14 TRBV2 CASSGTGVSYEQYF TGTGCCAGCAGTGGGACAGGGGTTTCCTACGAGCAGTACTTC
TRBJ2-1 many TRBD2 15 TRBV5-1 CASSFGLAGGFEQFF TGCGCCAGCAGCTTCGGACTAGCGGGGGGTTTTGAGCAGTTCTTC
TRBJ2-7 once - 17 TRBV5-1 CASSLEASAPSSYEQYF TGCGCCAGCAGCTTGGAGGCGAGCGCCCCAAGCTCCTACGAGCAGTACTTC
TRBJ2-1 many TRBD1 13 TRBV20-1 CSAGQGANNEQFF TGCAGTGCAGGACAGGGGGCTAACAATGAGCAGTTCTTC
TRBJ2-1 - TRBD1 15 TRBV12-3/TRBV12-4 CASSSAGQGRNEQFF TGTGCCAGCAGTTCCGCGGGACAGGGTAGGAATGAGCAGTTCTTC
TRBJ2-2 - TRBD2 16 TRBV5-1 CASSLVSGMNTGELFF TGCGCCAGCAGCTTGGTTAGCGGGATGAACACCGGGGAGCTGTTTTTT
TRBJ1-1 many - 14 TRBV27 CASSSWTANTEAFF TGTGCCAGCAGTTCTTGGACAGCTAACACTGAAGCTTTCTTT
TRBJ2-1 few - 11 TRBV28 CASEGFYEQFF TGTGCCAGCGAGGGGTTTTATGAGCAGTTCTTC
TRBJ2-7 few - 14 TRBV18 CASSPPWGGDEQYF TGTGCCAGCTCACCACCCTGGGGGGGCGACGAGCAGTACTTC
TRBJ2-7 few - 14 TRBV5-6 CASSLRSSYNEQYF TGTGCCAGCAGCTTGAGGTCTTCTTACAATGAGCAGTACTTC
TRBJ1-1 many - 15 TRBV5-1 CASSLDGQGNTEAFF TGCGCCAGCAGCTTGGACGGGCAGGGGAACACTGAAGCTTTCTTT
TRBJ2-5 many TRBD1 13 TRBV29-1 CSVEHRGQETQYF TGCAGCGTTGAACACAGGGGCCAAGAGACCCAGTACTTC
TRBJ2-3 - - 16 TRBV5-1 CTSSSGTYYSTDTQYF TGCACCAGCAGTTCCGGGACTTATTACTCCACAGATACGCAGTATTTT
TRBJ2-1 many TRBD2 16 TRBV20-1 CSASSGGGPTYNEQFF TGCAGTGCTAGTTCCGGCGGGGGGCCTACCTACAATGAGCAGTTCTTC
TRBJ1-6 few - 15 TRBV6-5 CASSASSGWASPLHF TGTGCCAGCAGTGCATCCTCGGGTTGGGCCTCACCCCTCCACTTT
TRBJ2-3 many TRBD2 17 TRBV7-9 CASSFRGGLTHTDTQYF TGTGCCAGCAGCTTCCGCGGGGGGCTTACTCACACAGATACGCAGTATTTT
TRBJ1-1 - - 14 TRBV20-1 CSASDRDTNTEAFF TGCAGCGCCTCAGATCGGGACACGAACACTGAAGCTTTCTTT
TRBJ2-7 once - 17 TRBV4-2 CASSLNPRTVGSYEQYF TGTGCCAGCAGCCTAAACCCACGGACAGTCGGTTCCTACGAGCAGTACTTC